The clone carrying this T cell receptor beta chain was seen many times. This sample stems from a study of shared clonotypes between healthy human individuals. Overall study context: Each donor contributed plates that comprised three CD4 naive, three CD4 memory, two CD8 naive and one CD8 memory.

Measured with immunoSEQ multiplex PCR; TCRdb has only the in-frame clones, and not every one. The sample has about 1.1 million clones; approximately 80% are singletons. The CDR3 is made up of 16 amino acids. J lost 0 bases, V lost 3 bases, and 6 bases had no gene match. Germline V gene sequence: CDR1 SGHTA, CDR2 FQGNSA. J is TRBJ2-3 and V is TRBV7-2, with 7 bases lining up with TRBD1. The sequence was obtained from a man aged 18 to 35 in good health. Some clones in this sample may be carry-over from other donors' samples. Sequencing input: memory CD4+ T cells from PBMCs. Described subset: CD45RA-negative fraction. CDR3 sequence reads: CASSFLRGRSTDTQYF. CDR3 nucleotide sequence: TGTGCCAGCAGCTTTTTGAGGGGGCGAAGCACAGATACGCAGTATTTT. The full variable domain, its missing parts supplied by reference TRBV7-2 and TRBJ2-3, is GAGVSQSPSNKVTEKGKDVELRCDPISGHTALYWYRQSLGQGLEFLIYFQGNSAPDKSGLPSDRFSAERTGGSVSTLTIQRTQQEDSAVYLCASSFLRGRSTDTQYFGPGTRLTVL.